A selection of T cell receptor beta chains follows, all from one sample in a study of cytomegalovirus exposure and HLA in healthy donors. TCRdb keeps only in-frame clones here, not all; method: immunoSEQ multiplex PCR. Among over 150,000 clones listed, 60% to 80% were seen once. The material sequenced was PBMCs. The receptors originated from a woman aged 40 to 50 in good health and CMV-seropositive. Each CDR3 is given with its conserved first and last residue. A D gene is named only where the DNA matches it firmly. Clone size is given for some rows only: seen once, a few or many times, or a class if the clone is expanded.

d_gene	abundance	v_gene	j_gene	CDR3nt	CDR3aa
TRBD1	.	TRBV27	TRBJ1-2	TGTGCCAGCAAACTAGACAGGGGGCGAAACTATGGCTACACCTTC	CASKLDRGRNYGYTF
.	.	TRBV2	TRBJ2-6	TGTGCCAGCAGCGGGGTTGGGGCCAACGTCCTGACTTTC	CASSGVGANVLTF
TRBD2	.	TRBV15	TRBJ2-5	TGTGCCACCAGCAGCAGACTAGCGGGGGGCGGGGAGACCCAGTACTTC	CATSSRLAGGGETQYF
TRBD2	.	TRBV4-3	TRBJ2-7	TGCGCCAGCAGCCAAGGACGGGGGGGCTACGAGCAGTACTTC	CASSQGRGGYEQYF
.	.	TRBV5-5	TRBJ1-3	TGTGCCAGCAGCTTGTCACAGTTCTCTGGAAACACCATATATTTT	CASSLSQFSGNTIYF
.	.	TRBV27	TRBJ1-5	TGTGCCAGCCCCAACACTAGCAATCAGCCCCAGCATTTT	CASPNTSNQPQHF
.	few	TRBV14	TRBJ2-1	TGTGCCAGCAGCCGCCGAGGCGAGAAGAAGTTCTTC	CASSRRGEKKFF
.	.	TRBV6-6	TRBJ1-5	TGTGCCAGCAGTCCGCGACAGATTAGCAATCAGCCCCAGCATTTT	CASSPRQISNQPQHF
.	.	TRBV5-1	TRBJ2-3	TGCGCCAGTAAGACGCCCGGAGCAGATACGCAGTATTTT	CASKTPGADTQYF
.	.	TRBV27	TRBJ1-2	TGTGCCAGCAGACTCAGGGGAGAGGGAAACTATGGCTACACCTTC	CASRLRGEGNYGYTF
TRBD1	.	TRBV2	TRBJ1-6	TGTGCCAGCACCGAACTGGACAGGGGAGCTAATTCACCCCTCCACTTT	CASTELDRGANSPLHF
TRBD1	.	TRBV7-9	TRBJ2-5	TGTGCCAGCAGCACCGGACTGACAGGGGGGCGGCAACAAGAGACCCAGTACTTC	CASSTGLTGGRQQETQYF
.	.	TRBV11-2	TRBJ2-7	TGTGCCAGCAGCCGTATCCCTCTCCACGAGCAGTACTTC	CASSRIPLHEQYF
.	.	TRBV18	TRBJ2-1	TGTGCCAGCTCACCACGGGACACAACCTACAATGAGCAGTTCTTC	CASSPRDTTYNEQFF
.	.	TRBV7-2	TRBJ2-5	TGTGCCAGCAGCTTAGCAACAGGGAAAGAGACCCAGTACTTC	CASSLATGKETQYF
TRBD1	few	TRBV4-3	TRBJ1-2	TGCGCCAGCAGCCCTCGACAGGGATTCATGGCTGGCTACACCTTC	CASSPRQGFMAGYTF
TRBD1	.	TRBV28	TRBJ1-5	TGTGCCAGCAGCTCTGGACAGGGAGGGAATCAGCCCCAGCATTTT	CASSSGQGGNQPQHF
.	few	TRBV27	TRBJ1-2	TGTGCCAGCAGTTTACGGCGGGAGGGGGATGGCTACACCTTC	CASSLRREGDGYTF
TRBD2	.	TRBV13	TRBJ2-7	TGTGCCAGCAGCTCCGCGGATAGCGGGAGGTCGTCCTACGAGCAGTACTTC	CASSSADSGRSSYEQYF
TRBD2	.	TRBV6-5	TRBJ2-5	TGTGCCAGCAGTTGGGGCGGCGGGAGAGGAGAGACCCAGTACTTC	CASSWGGGRGETQYF
.	.	TRBV7-2	TRBJ1-4	TGTGCCAGCAGCCAAGAGGGAACCCCTGGGGGGGAAAAACTGTTTTTT	CASSQEGTPGGEKLFF
TRBD1	.	TRBV5-6	TRBJ1-2	TGTGCCAGCAGCTCCTGGACAGGGGTCGCTGGCTACACCTTC	CASSSWTGVAGYTF
.	.	TRBV7-9	TRBJ2-2	TGTGCCAGCAGCCCCTCGCAGGGATGGAACACCGGGGAGCTGTTTTTT	CASSPSQGWNTGELFF
TRBD1	few	TRBV10-3	TRBJ2-1	TGTGCCAGCACTGGAATACAGGGGATCCCCTACAATGAGCAGTTCTTC	CASTGIQGIPYNEQFF
.	.	TRBV7-9	TRBJ1-3	TGTTCCAGCATCTCCTCTGGAAACACCATATATTTT	CSSISSGNTIYF
TRBD2	.	TRBV30	TRBJ2-3	TGTGCCTGCTCGAGCGGGAAGGCGGATACGCAGTATTTT	CACSSGKADTQYF
TRBD2	.	TRBV30	TRBJ2-1	TGTGCCTCGGGACTAGCCTACAATGAGCAGTTCTTC	CASGLAYNEQFF
.	few	TRBV7-9	TRBJ2-7	TGTGCCAGCAGCTTAGGACAGGCGAGCGCTTACGAGCAGTACTTC	CASSLGQASAYEQYF
TRBD1	.	TRBV29-1	TRBJ1-2	TGCAGCGCCGGGACAGGGGGACCTGGCTACACCTTC	CSAGTGGPGYTF
TRBD1	.	TRBV7-9	TRBJ2-5	TGTGCCAGCAGCTCACAGGGGGGAGGAGAGACCCAGTACTTC	CASSSQGGGETQYF
TRBD2	.	TRBV25-1	TRBJ2-1	TGTGCCAGCAGTGAATATTCCAGCGGGAGATACAATGAGCAGTTCTTC	CASSEYSSGRYNEQFF
.	.	TRBV29-1	TRBJ2-5	TGCAGCGTTGCCAACAGGGAAGAGACCCAGTACTTC	CSVANREETQYF
.	.	TRBV5-1	TRBJ2-5	TGCGCCAGCAGCGCAGGGGACCCGGAGACCCAGTACTTC	CASSAGDPETQYF
TRBD2	.	TRBV7-9	TRBJ2-5	TGTGCCAGCAGCTGGGCTAGCGGGATGAAAGAGACCCAGTACTTC	CASSWASGMKETQYF
TRBD2	.	TRBV7-8	TRBJ2-2	TGTGCCAGCAGCTCGCCTAGCGGGGGTGCCGGGGAGCTGTTTTTT	CASSSPSGGAGELFF
.	.	TRBV7-9	TRBJ1-3	TGTTCCAGTCTCAGCTCTGGAAACACCATATATTTT	CSSLSSGNTIYF
.	once	TRBV7-9	TRBJ2-2	TGTTCCAGCAGCTTTCCACTTGGGGAGCTGTTTTTT	CSSSFPLGELFF
.	.	TRBV11-3	TRBJ2-5	TGTGCCAGCAGCTTAGGGGAGCTCTTCCAAGAGACCCAGTACTTC	CASSLGELFQETQYF
TRBD2	once	TRBV10-1	TRBJ2-1	TGCGCCAGCAGTGAGTCCCTAGCGGGCAGGAATGAGCAGTTCTTC	CASSESLAGRNEQFF
.	few	TRBV6-1	TRBJ1-1	TGTGCCAGCAGCAATACGGTGAACACTGAAGCTTTCTTT	CASSNTVNTEAFF
TRBD1	.	TRBV28	TRBJ1-2	TGTGCCAGCAGCACGACAGGGGATAACTATGGCTACACCTTC	CASSTTGDNYGYTF
TRBD2	.	TRBV10-3	TRBJ2-2	TGTGCCATTAGCGGGGCTAACACCGGGGAGCTGTTTTTT	CAISGANTGELFF